This T cell receptor beta chain is drawn from a study of T cell responses to AZD1222 COVID-19 vaccine. The study's findings and limits: Just a handful of people given AZD1222 tested seropositive at baseline. A mostly white British donor set with more females was recruited, and clonal diversity was possibly underestimated.

The protocol was immunoSEQ multiplex PCR, while the TCRdb copy is restricted to in-frame clones and leaves out a portion. The table shows roughly 120,000 clones, with over 75% occurring only once. This CDR3 is 15 amino acids long. Details on this clone: Its antigen is unknown.

The chain employs TRBV21-1 and TRBJ1-4. TRBV21-1 is a listed pseudogene. Here the sequenced sample was peripheral blood, taken on day 0 of MenACWY control vaccination. The TCR sequence derives from an adult in good health. The CDR3 sequence is CASSRSGGDNEKLFF. CDR3 bases: TGTGCCAGCAGCCGTAGTGGGGGAGATAATGAAAAACTGTTTTTT.